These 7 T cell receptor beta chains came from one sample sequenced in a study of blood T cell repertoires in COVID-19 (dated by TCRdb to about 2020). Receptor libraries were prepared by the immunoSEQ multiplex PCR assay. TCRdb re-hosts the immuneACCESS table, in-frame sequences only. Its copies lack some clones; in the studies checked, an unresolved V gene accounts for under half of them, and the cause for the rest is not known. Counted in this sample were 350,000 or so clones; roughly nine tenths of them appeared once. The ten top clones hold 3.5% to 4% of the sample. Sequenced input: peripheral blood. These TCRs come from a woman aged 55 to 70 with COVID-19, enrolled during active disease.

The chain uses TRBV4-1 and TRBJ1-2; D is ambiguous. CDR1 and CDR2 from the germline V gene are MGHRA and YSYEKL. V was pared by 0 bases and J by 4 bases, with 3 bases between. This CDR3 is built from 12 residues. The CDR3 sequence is CASSQDLYGYTF. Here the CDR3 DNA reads TGCGCCAGCAGCCAAGATCTCTATGGCTACACCTTC.

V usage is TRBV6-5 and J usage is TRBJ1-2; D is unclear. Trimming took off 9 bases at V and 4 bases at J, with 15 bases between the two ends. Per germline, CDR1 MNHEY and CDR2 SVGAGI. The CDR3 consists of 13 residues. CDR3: CASRRGPSYGYTF. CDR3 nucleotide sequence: TGTGCCAGTCGGAGAGGTCCGAGCTATGGCTACACCTTC.

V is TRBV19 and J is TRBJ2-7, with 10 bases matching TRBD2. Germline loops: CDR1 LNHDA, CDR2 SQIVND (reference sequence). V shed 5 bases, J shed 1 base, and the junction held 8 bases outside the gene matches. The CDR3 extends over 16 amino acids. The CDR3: CASSSASGGPSYEQYF. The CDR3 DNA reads TGTGCCAGTAGTTCGGCTAGCGGGGGACCATCCTACGAGCAGTACTTC.

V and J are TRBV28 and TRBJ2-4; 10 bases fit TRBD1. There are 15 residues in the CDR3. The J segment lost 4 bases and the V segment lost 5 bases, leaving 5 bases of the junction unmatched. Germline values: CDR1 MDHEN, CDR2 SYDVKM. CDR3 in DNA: TGTGCCAGCAGTCCCCAGGGACAGGGGAAAAACATTCAGTACTTC. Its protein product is CASSPQGQGKNIQYF.

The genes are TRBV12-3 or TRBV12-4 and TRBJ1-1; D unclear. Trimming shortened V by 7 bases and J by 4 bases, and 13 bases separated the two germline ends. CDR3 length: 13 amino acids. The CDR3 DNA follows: TGTGCCAGCATCTCCCCCGCGGGCACTGAAGCTTTCTTT. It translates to CASISPAGTEAFF.

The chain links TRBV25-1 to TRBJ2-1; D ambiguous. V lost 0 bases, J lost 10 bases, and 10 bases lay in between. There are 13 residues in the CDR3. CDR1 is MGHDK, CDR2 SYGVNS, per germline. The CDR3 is CASSEYRNPEQFF. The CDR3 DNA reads TGTGCCAGCAGTGAATACCGTAATCCCGAGCAGTTCTTC.

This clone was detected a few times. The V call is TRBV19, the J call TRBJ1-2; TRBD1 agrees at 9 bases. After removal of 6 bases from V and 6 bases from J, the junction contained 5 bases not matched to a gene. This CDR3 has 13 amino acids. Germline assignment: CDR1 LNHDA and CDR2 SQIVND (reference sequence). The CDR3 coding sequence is TGTGCCAGTAGCGAAAACAGGGGGCATGGCTACACCTTC. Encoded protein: CASSENRGHGYTF.